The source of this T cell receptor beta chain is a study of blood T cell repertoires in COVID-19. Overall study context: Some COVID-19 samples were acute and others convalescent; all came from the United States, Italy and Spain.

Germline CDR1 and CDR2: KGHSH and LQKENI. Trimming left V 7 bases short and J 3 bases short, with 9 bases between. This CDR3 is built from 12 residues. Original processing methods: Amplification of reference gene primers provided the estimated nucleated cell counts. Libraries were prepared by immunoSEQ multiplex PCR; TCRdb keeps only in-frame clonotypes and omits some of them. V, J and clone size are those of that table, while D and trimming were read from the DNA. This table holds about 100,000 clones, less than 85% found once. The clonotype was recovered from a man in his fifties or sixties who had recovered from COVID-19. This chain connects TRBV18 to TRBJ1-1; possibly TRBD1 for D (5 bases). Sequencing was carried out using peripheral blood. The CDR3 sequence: CASWRGDTEAFF. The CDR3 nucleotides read TGTGCCAGCTGGAGGGGCGACACTGAAGCTTTCTTT.